This TCR beta chain was obtained from a study of T cells after yellow fever vaccination (dated by TCRdb to between 2018 and 2020). With regard to the full study: The SMART-Seq v4 Ultra Low Input RNA kit was used to prepare libraries from fractions with low cell numbers. To follow T-cell clones before and after primary and booster YFV17D yellow fever vaccination, bulk TCR alpha and beta repertoires were sequenced over time. Bulk PBMC replicates and cell subsets were isolated from blood drawn at multiple timepoints before and after both primary and secondary immunization. Two healthy male donors, one aged 18 to 30 and one aged 30 to 40 years, made up the cohort. Findings and caveats that apply to the study as a whole: The study included only a couple of donors, which limits how far the findings can be generalized. After the booster, most clones that had expanded after primary vaccination were detected again (roughly 95% of CD4 and around nine tenths of CD8), suggesting broad maintenance of memory. A small fraction of clonotypes showed up in both the CD4 and CD8 compartments, probably as a result of convergent recombination. Computational filtering was required because FACS-sorted repertoires could contain abundant contaminating clonotypes from the bulk population. The secondary T-cell response was weaker than the primary response but faster, peaking on day 5 instead of day 15.

Sequenced using an Illumina NovaSeq 6000. TCR cDNA was synthesized by 5'RACE template switching, through which a universal primer site and unique molecular identifiers were introduced. Priming for cDNA synthesis came from both the TCR alpha and TCR beta constant segments. Two PCR steps were used to amplify libraries, with sample barcodes and sequencing adapters being added in the second step. Sequencing of libraries was done on Illumina HiSeq 2500 (2x100 bp) or NovaSeq (2x150 bp). The authors' pipeline ran thus. Reads were demultiplexed and collapsed into UMI consensus sequences with MIGEC, and V(D)J alignment was performed with MiXCR. Vaccine-responding clonotypes were identified with edgeR using replicate PBMC samples, with FDR below 0.01 and a log2 fold change above 5 up to day 15 being required. CD4 or CD8 identity was assigned to each bulk clonotype according to whether the clonotype was present at higher abundance in the sequenced CD4 repertoire or the sequenced CD8 repertoire. TCRdb passed the public sequencing reads through fastp at Q25 and MiXCR, retaining productive beta sequences. One record per CDR3 amino acid sequence lists the most common genes and DNA. TCRdb's processing, not the study's, gives the V and J calls here. The sample includes around 340,000 distinct CDR3 sequences, with around an eighth observed a single time. The top ten hold about 3% of the sample.

CDR3 length: 16 amino acids, cysteine to phenylalanine. The DNA shown is the 48-base CDR3, in frame from base 1. CDR1 and CDR2 were assigned from the germline V gene (reference sequence) as DFQATT and SNEGSKA. V loses 3 bases at its end and J loses 0 bases; junction bases beyond the gene matches: 6. The treatment or condition label of this sample denotes: live attenuated yellow fever vaccine strain. A standard Ficoll-Paque protocol was used to isolate PBMCs from peripheral blood. Dynabeads CD4 and CD8 positive selection kits were used to isolate the CD4 and CD8 T-cell fractions. TriZol was used to extract RNA from bulk PBMCs, CD4 and CD8 fractions, and dextramer-positive and dextramer-negative fractions. Regarding this clonotype: What antigen it recognizes has not been identified. There are no base qualities to consult, and no much larger clone falls within one base.

The origin of this receptor is a man between 18 and 29 years old who received the YFV17D yellow fever vaccine. This chain joins TRBV20-1 to TRBJ2-7; 12 central bases correspond to TRBD2. Sequenced here: CD4+ T cells sorted from PBMCs, sampled 15 days after the yellow fever booster vaccination. The nucleotide sequence is TGCAGTGCTAGCTCCCTAGCGGGGGGGAGCTCCTACGAGCAGTACTTC. It codes for CSASSLAGGSSYEQYF.